A selection of T cell receptor beta chains follows, all from one sample in a study of blood T cell repertoires in COVID-19. Profiling relied on immunoSEQ multiplex PCR, and the TCRdb table lists in-frame clones only, not all of them. The sample has some 150,000 clones; 85% are singletons. The sequenced material came from peripheral blood. Receptor source: a man aged 50 to 59 with acute or convalescent COVID-19. CDR3s include the opening cysteine and the closing phenylalanine or tryptophan. A D gene is named only where the DNA matches it firmly. The size field is filled for only some rows; it gives once, few, many or a size class.

D gene	clone size	V gene	J gene	CDR3 protein	CDR3 DNA
-	-	TRBV28	TRBJ2-1	CASSRLARGNEQFF	TGTGCCAGCAGTAGGTTAGCTAGGGGAAATGAGCAGTTCTTC
TRBD2	once	TRBV7-6	TRBJ2-3	CASSLGGLTSTDTQYF	TGTGCCAGCAGCTTAGGGGGACTAACTAGCACAGATACGCAGTATTTT
TRBD1	-	TRBV24-1	TRBJ2-3	CATSGGQGALDTQYF	TGTGCCACCAGTGGGGGACAGGGGGCTTTAGATACGCAGTATTTT
-	-	TRBV7-2	TRBJ1-2	CASSLLGTANYGYTF	TGTGCCAGCAGCTTACTCGGGACTGCTAACTATGGCTACACCTTC
TRBD1	once	TRBV24-1	TRBJ1-3	CATSDSGQGKAGNTIYF	TGTGCCACCAGTGATTCGGGACAGGGGAAGGCTGGAAACACCATATATTTT
TRBD2	-	TRBV10-1	TRBJ2-1	CASSVFREGYNEQFF	TGCGCCAGCAGTGTGTTCAGGGAGGGTTACAATGAGCAGTTCTTC
TRBD2	-	TRBV6-5	TRBJ2-3	CASSSSGGYTDTQYF	TGTGCCAGCAGCTCTAGCGGGGGCTACACAGATACGCAGTATTTT
TRBD1	-	TRBV5-1	TRBJ2-3	CASSVRTGEDTQYF	TGCGCCAGCAGCGTTAGGACAGGGGAGGATACGCAGTATTTT
-	-	TRBV7-2	TRBJ2-5	CASSLVLRDQETQYF	TGTGCCAGCAGCTTAGTCCTCAGGGACCAAGAGACCCAGTACTTC
-	-	TRBV30	TRBJ2-7	CAWSVLGGEQYF	TGTGCCTGGAGTGTACTCGGCGGCGAGCAGTACTTC
TRBD1	-	TRBV2	TRBJ1-1	CASRGTDQNTEAFF	TGTGCCAGCAGGGGGACAGATCAAAACACTGAAGCTTTCTTT
-	-	TRBV7-9	TRBJ1-2	CASSLRSGGGGSGYTF	TGTGCCAGCAGCTTAAGGTCTGGGGGCGGGGGCAGTGGCTACACCTTC
TRBD1	-	TRBV7-6	TRBJ2-4	CASSPIGQGLGIQYF	TGTGCCAGCAGCCCTATAGGACAGGGCTTGGGCATTCAGTACTTC
TRBD1	-	TRBV12-5	TRBJ1-1	CASGLGQGRAFF	TGTGCCAGTGGTTTGGGACAGGGCAGAGCTTTCTTT
-	-	TRBV2	TRBJ2-5	CASRIESEETQYF	TGTGCCAGCAGAATCGAGTCCGAAGAGACCCAGTACTTC
-	-	TRBV12-3/TRBV12-4	TRBJ1-2	CASSFDRLYGYTF	TGTGCCAGCAGCTTTGACAGGTTGTATGGCTACACCTTC
-	-	TRBV13	TRBJ2-5	CASSSGNAETQYF	TGTGCCAGCAGCTCGGGGAATGCGGAGACCCAGTACTTC
-	-	TRBV7-6	TRBJ2-2	CASSLDGVHTGELFF	TGTGCCAGCAGCTTAGACGGGGTTCACACCGGGGAGCTGTTTTTT
TRBD2	-	TRBV7-9	TRBJ2-5	CASSRLAGDETQYF	TGTGCCAGCAGCCGACTAGCGGGAGACGAGACCCAGTACTTC
TRBD1	-	TRBV2	TRBJ1-6	CASVVGTVDSPLHF	TGTGCCAGTGTCGTTGGGACAGTGGATTCACCCCTCCACTTT
-	-	TRBV19	TRBJ2-3	CASSIVRGPGTDTQYF	TGTGCCAGTAGTATAGTGCGGGGGCCGGGAACAGATACGCAGTATTTT
-	-	TRBV15	TRBJ1-5	CATSSGQWGDQPQHF	TGTGCCACCAGCAGTGGACAGTGGGGCGATCAGCCCCAGCATTTT
-	-	TRBV5-6	TRBJ1-2	CASKPLASGGDYGYTF	TGTGCCAGCAAACCATTAGCGTCGGGAGGGGACTATGGCTACACCTTC
-	-	TRBV2	TRBJ2-3	CASIEGLGRTSGTQYF	TGTGCCAGCATCGAAGGTTTGGGCAGGACTTCTGGTACGCAGTATTTT
-	once	TRBV7-6	TRBJ2-3	CASSRGGGADTQYF	TGTGCCAGCAGCAGGGGCGGGGGCGCAGATACGCAGTATTTT
TRBD2	-	TRBV7-3	TRBJ2-3	CASSPSGRGGTTDTQYF	TGTGCCAGCAGCCCTTCTGGTCGGGGGGGCACCACAGATACACAGTATTTT
TRBD2	-	TRBV7-3	TRBJ2-2	CASSFSGSLNTGELFF	TGTGCCAGCAGCTTTAGCGGGAGCCTGAACACCGGGGAGCTGTTTTTT
TRBD1	-	TRBV19	TRBJ1-1	CASSITGVGKNTEAFF	TGTGCCAGTAGTATAACAGGGGTTGGTAAGAACACTGAAGCTTTCTTT
TRBD1	-	TRBV20-1	TRBJ2-1	CSASSPGQGSNEQFF	TGCAGTGCTAGTTCCCCCGGACAGGGAAGCAATGAGCAGTTCTTC
TRBD2	once	TRBV19	TRBJ2-7	CASSIGLADSYEQYF	TGTGCCAGTAGTATAGGGCTAGCGGACTCCTACGAGCAGTACTTC
TRBD1	-	TRBV27	TRBJ2-3	CASSLTGGITDTQYF	TGTGCCAGCAGCTTGACAGGGGGAATCACAGATACGCAGTATTTT
-	-	TRBV4-1	TRBJ1-2	CASSQEEGGYYGYTF	TGCGCCAGCAGCCAAGAAGAGGGCGGGTACTATGGCTACACCTTC
TRBD2	-	TRBV5-1	TRBJ2-2	CASSTGLAGGATGELFF	TGCGCCAGCAGCACGGGACTAGCGGGAGGGGCCACCGGGGAGCTGTTTTTT
-	-	TRBV21-1	TRBJ1-4	CASSNEDRGKACLVEKLFF	TGTGCCAGCAGCAATGAAGACAGGGGCAAAGCATGCTTGGTGGAAAAACTGTTTTTT
TRBD2	-	TRBV6-5	TRBJ2-1	CASSMTSGGAHEQFF	TGTGCCAGCAGCATGACTAGCGGGGGGGCCCATGAGCAGTTCTTC
TRBD1	-	TRBV29-1	TRBJ2-7	CSAGQAITYEQYF	TGCAGCGCTGGACAGGCGATAACCTACGAGCAGTACTTC
TRBD1	few	TRBV9	TRBJ1-4	CASSERVTGAVEKLFF	TGTGCCAGCAGCGAGAGAGTTACAGGGGCTGTGGAAAAACTGTTTTTT
TRBD1	-	TRBV5-3	TRBJ1-5	CARSLVGGQGNSQPQHF	TGTGCCAGAAGCTTGGTCGGGGGACAGGGGAATAGTCAGCCCCAGCATTTT
TRBD1	-	TRBV11-3	TRBJ1-1	CASSLASGQRPTEAFF	TGTGCCAGCAGCTTGGCCTCGGGACAGAGACCCACTGAAGCTTTCTTT
TRBD1	-	TRBV27	TRBJ1-1	CASSARQGMNTEAFF	TGTGCCAGCAGTGCCCGACAGGGGATGAACACTGAAGCTTTCTTT
-	-	TRBV6-1	TRBJ2-1	CASSEAREGQAEQFF	TGTGCCAGCAGTGAAGCGCGGGAGGGACAGGCCGAGCAGTTCTTC
TRBD1	-	TRBV11-3	TRBJ2-7	CASSRRDRGNEQYF	TGTGCCAGCAGCCGCCGGGACAGGGGCAACGAGCAGTACTTC